The 32 T cell receptor beta chains in this list originate from one sample, sequenced in a study of T cells in Graves' hyperthyroidism and ophthalmopathy. Template material for amplifying TCR beta CDR3 regions consisted of RNA transcripts. HTBI primers were the set used in a first-round RT-PCR of the TCR CDR3. TCRdb passed the multiplex PCR reads through MiXCR, listing each CDR3 protein once. The sample has around 240,000 distinct CDR3 sequences, approximately 16% seen once. Input material: blood. The receptor source for this set is a woman aged 18-29 years with Graves' ophthalmopathy.

This clonotype was recorded at least ten times. The chain is built from TRBV7-2 and TRBJ2-7, with D perhaps matching TRBD1 (5 bases). The CDR3 is made up of 15 amino acids. The germline CDR1 and CDR2 sequences are SGHTA and FQGNSA. V lost 0 bases and J 0 bases, leaving 9 bases between the germline ends. This chain's CDR3 is CASSLAIDSSYEQYF. CDR3 DNA: TGTGCCAGCAGCTTAGCGATCGACAGCTCCTACGAGCAGTACTTC.

This clonotype was found many times. The CDR3 here is CASRAQGARNTEAFF. Here the CDR3 DNA reads TGTGCCAGCAGAGCCCAGGGGGCGAGGAACACTGAAGCTTTCTTT. V and J are TRBV2 and TRBJ1-1, with 8 bases aligning to TRBD1. This CDR3 is 15 amino acids long. V gave up 6 bases and J gave up 1 base; unmatched junction bases: 7. The germline CDR1 and CDR2 sequences are SNHLY and FYNNEI. The complete variable domain, with remaining parts taken from reference TRBV2 and TRBJ1-1, reads EPEVTQTPSHQVTQMGQEVILRCVPISNHLYFYWYRQILGQKVEFLVSFYNNEISEKSEIFDDQFSVERPDGSNFTLKIRSTKLEDSAMYFCASRAQGARNTEAFFGQGTRLTVV.

The count of this clonotype is one. This sequence joins TRBV28 and TRBJ2-2; TRBD2 aligns across 9 bases. V shed 3 bases, J shed 5 bases, and the junction held 10 bases outside the gene matches. Germline CDR1 is MDHEN and CDR2 is SYDVKM. The CDR3 is 17 amino acids. The CDR3 here is CASSFWLAGFRTGELFF. The CDR3 DNA sequence: TGTGCCAGCAGTTTCTGGCTAGCGGGGTTCAGGACCGGGGAGCTGTTTTTT.

This clonotype showed up many times. The V and J genes are TRBV5-1 and TRBJ2-5; D gene unclear. Between the trimmed V and J ends, which lost 2 bases and 10 bases, there was a span of 12 bases. Germline CDR1 is SGHRS and CDR2 is YFSETQ. The CDR3 totals 12 residues. For the CDR3, the DNA is TGCGCCAGCAGCTTAGGTTCTGGGGACCAGTACTTC. Translation: CASSLGSGDQYF.

This clonotype was counted ten times or more. V is TRBV6-1 and J is TRBJ2-7; TRBD2 matches 8 bases. CDR3 length equals 14 residues. Germline loops: CDR1 MNHNS, CDR2 SASEGT. Losses at the gene ends were 5 bases for V and 7 bases for J; bases not matched to a gene: 10. The CDR3 is CASSYYGTSGEQYF. The CDR3 DNA sequence: TGTGCCAGCAGTTATTACGGGACTAGTGGTGAGCAGTACTTC.

This clonotype has ten or more counts. The chain uses TRBV28 and TRBJ2-1; 9 bases align to TRBD2. The trim removed 3 bases at V and 15 bases at J, leaving 15 bases unmatched. Germline V gene sequence: CDR1 MDHEN, CDR2 SYDVKM. The CDR3 is 15 residues long. The CDR3 nucleotides are TGTGCCAGCAGTTTGGGGACGGGACTAGCATATCCCCTGTTCTTC. Encoded protein: CASSLGTGLAYPLFF.

This clonotype was counted many times. V usage is TRBV14 and J usage is TRBJ2-7, with D unresolved. Germline CDR1 and CDR2: SGHDN and FVKESK. This CDR3 contains 15 residues. V dropped 1 base and J dropped 0 bases, with 10 bases sitting between them. The CDR3 bases are TGTGCCAGCAGCCAAGGTCTCCGGAGCTCCTACGAGCAGTACTTC. Translated, it gives CASSQGLRSSYEQYF.

This clonotype was picked up many times. The chain carries TRBV12-3 or TRBV12-4 and TRBJ1-1; D is possibly TRBD1 (5 bases). This CDR3 has 15 residues. V lost 3 bases and J 1 base, leaving 12 bases between the germline ends. The DNA for the CDR3 is TGTGCCAGCAGTTTTCGGAAGGGACCGAACACTGAAGCTTTCTTT. Protein product: CASSFRKGPNTEAFF.

This clonotype has at least ten counts. This chain links TRBV28 with TRBJ2-7; 8 bases are shared with TRBD1. The CDR3 has 12 residues. Trimming removed 6 bases from V and 2 bases from J; junction bases left unmatched: 0. Germline lookup yields CDR1 MDHEN and CDR2 SYDVKM. The CDR3 nucleotides are TGTGCCAGCAGGGGACAGGCCTACGAGCAGTACTTC. Its protein product is CASRGQAYEQYF.

The CDR3 region is CASSISRTSSTDTQYF. CDR3 in DNA: TGTGCCAGTAGTATTTCAAGGACTAGCAGCACAGATACGCAGTATTTT. The V gene is TRBV19, the J gene TRBJ2-3, with TRBD2 matching over 8 bases. The CDR3 contains 16 residues. Unmatched junction bases numbered 5, after V lost 3 bases and J lost 0 bases. Germline values: CDR1 LNHDA, CDR2 SQIVND (reference sequence).

This clonotype was recorded many times. The V and J genes are TRBV29-1 and TRBJ2-5, with D unclear. CDR3 size: 13 residues. Germline V CDR1 and CDR2: SQVTM, ANQGSEA. Trimming removed 3 bases from V and 1 base from J, with 9 bases in between. The CDR3, as DNA: TGCAGCGTTGATTCGGTGACCCAAGAGACCCAGTACTTC. It yields the protein CSVDSVTQETQYF.

This clonotype was recorded many times. This chain connects TRBV11-2 to TRBJ2-7, with 10 bases matching TRBD2. Trimming removed 5 bases from V and 4 bases from J; junction bases left unmatched: 11. The length of the CDR3 is 16 residues. Germline V gene sequence: CDR1 SGHAT, CDR2 FQNNGV. CDR3 sequence (DNA): TGTGCCAGCAGCCGAACTAGCGGGACCCCATCTTACGAGCAGTACTTC. This sequence encodes CASSRTSGTPSYEQYF.

The chain employs TRBV12-3 or TRBV12-4 and TRBJ1-4, with a possible D match to TRBD1 (6 bases). Trimming took 5 bases from V and 6 from J, leaving 16 bases between them. The CDR3 has 15 residues. The CDR3 bases are TGTGCCAGCAGTCCCGATCGGGGGCGGGATGAAAAACTGTTTTTT. Its protein is CASSPDRGRDEKLFF.

V and J are TRBV20-1 and TRBJ2-1; 11 bases match TRBD2. This CDR3 comprises 17 residues. Trimming removed 5 bases from V and 0 bases from J; junction bases left unmatched: 9. From germline, CDR1 is DFQATT and CDR2 SNEGSKA (reference sequence). Here the CDR3 DNA reads TGCAGTGCTCCCGTTATAGCGGGGGGGCTCTCCTACAATGAGCAGTTCTTC. Translating gives CSAPVIAGGLSYNEQFF.

Ten or more counts support this clonotype. V is TRBV7-9 and J is TRBJ1-2; D remains ambiguous. Germline CDR1 is SEHNR and CDR2 is FQNEAQ (reference sequence). The V end was cut by 4 bases, the J end by 10 bases, with 19 bases between. CDR3 length: 14 amino acids. DNA of the CDR3: TGTGCCAGCAGCTCCGATGGGGTCCTAGTCCCCTACACCTTC. This translates into CASSSDGVLVPYTF.

This clonotype was detected a few times. The chain combines TRBV4-3 with TRBJ1-3; 9 nucleotides match TRBD1. CDR1 is LGHNA and CDR2 is YSLEER in the germline V gene. This CDR3 comprises 17 residues. Trimming removed 0 bases from V and 1 base from J; junction bases left unmatched: 4. The CDR3 protein is CASSQEPGQGSGNTIYF. The DNA for the CDR3 is TGCGCCAGCAGCCAAGAACCGGGACAGGGTTCTGGAAACACCATATATTTT.

The sample holds many counts of this clonotype. DNA of the CDR3: TGCGCCAGCAGCCAAGTGTACAGGGAGGGGATTAACTATGGCTACACCTTC. This encodes CASSQVYREGINYGYTF. The gene calls are TRBV4-1 and TRBJ1-2; D might be TRBD1 (6 bases). The V and J ends lost 1 base and 1 base respectively, with 16 bases between them. The length of the CDR3 is 17 residues. Germline lookup yields CDR1 MGHRA and CDR2 YSYEKL.

The chain joins TRBV4-2 to TRBJ2-1; D is perhaps TRBD1 or TRBD2 (5 bases each). V was pared by 4 bases and J by 2 bases, with 15 bases between. CDR3 size: 16 residues. The V gene's germline CDR1 is LGHNA and CDR2 YNFKEQ. CDR3 sequence reads: CASSLPPGRAYNEQFF. DNA for the CDR3: TGTGCCAGCAGCCTACCCCCGGGACGGGCCTACAATGAGCAGTTCTTC.

In this sample, this clonotype turned up many times. The chain carries TRBV29-1 and TRBJ1-1; weak D call: TRBD1 (5 bases). Germline CDR1 SQVTM, CDR2 ANQGSEA. V lost 7 bases and J lost 0, with 12 bases in between. The CDR3 has 13 amino acids. CDR3 coding DNA: TGCAGCGCCTTCGACAGCTTGAACACTGAAGCTTTCTTT. Translation: CSAFDSLNTEAFF.

This clonotype was picked up many times. The J gene is TRBJ2-1, the V gene TRBV7-9, with 10 bases that match TRBD2. This CDR3 has 15 residues. Germline CDR1 SEHNR, CDR2 FQNEAQ (reference sequence). V was clipped by 5 bases and J by 3 bases; unmatched bases: 4. The CDR3 DNA reads TGTGCCAGCAGCCAAGCGGGAGGGCTCTACAATGAGCAGTTCTTC. Its protein is CASSQAGGLYNEQFF.

This clonotype was seen many times. This chain joins TRBV12-3 or TRBV12-4 and TRBJ1-2, with 7 nucleotides matching TRBD1. This CDR3 has 15 residues. V lost 5 bases, J lost 4 bases, and 10 bases stayed unmatched. The CDR3 is CASSTNRQGPYGYTF. The CDR3 DNA is TGTGCCAGCAGTACGAACCGACAGGGACCCTATGGCTACACCTTC.

This clonotype was counted at least ten times. The gene calls are TRBV7-2 and TRBJ2-2; D gene uncertain. Trimming shortened V by 4 bases and J by 5 bases, and 17 bases separated the two germline ends. CDR1 and CDR2 from the germline V gene are SGHTA and FQGNSA. The CDR3 is 16 residues long. CDR3 DNA: TGTGCCAGCAGCTCCTCGACGAAGGGCCCAACCGGGGAGCTGTTTTTT. Its translation: CASSSSTKGPTGELFF.

This clonotype came up many times. The chain combines TRBV11-2 with TRBJ2-4, with a tentative D call TRBD2 (6 bases). Germline-derived CDR1 and CDR2 are SGHAT and FQNNGV. The V end lost 6 bases, the J end lost 0 bases, and 21 bases lay between the germline ends. The CDR3 sequence is 18 residues long. The CDR3 protein is CASRRQIGSGLAKNIQYF. The CDR3 region has the DNA TGTGCCAGCAGACGACAAATCGGTTCGGGACTAGCCAAAAACATTCAGTACTTC.

This clonotype was found many times. CDR3 nucleotide sequence: TGTGCCATCAGTACACAGGGCTCAGATACGCAGTATTTT. Its translation: CAISTQGSDTQYF. The chain has TRBV10-3 and TRBJ2-3, with a tentative D call TRBD1 (6 bases). V was trimmed by 5 bases and J by 4 bases, leaving 10 bases between them. CDR3 length: 13 amino acids. Germline V CDR1 and CDR2: ENHRY, SYGVKD.

This clonotype was seen many times. The CDR3 is CASSPRDVSSGNTIYF. Written as DNA, the CDR3 is TGTGCCAGCAGCCCACGGGACGTCTCCTCTGGAAACACCATATATTTT. V is TRBV27 and J is TRBJ1-3; maybe TRBD1 (5 bases). CDR1 MNHEY and CDR2 SMNVEV come from the germline V gene (reference sequence). Trimming removed 6 bases at V and 0 bases at J, with 15 bases between. The CDR3 is 16 residues long.

This clonotype has at least ten counts. The CDR3 is CSARVSYEQYF. In DNA, the CDR3 is TGCAGTGCTAGGGTGTCGTACGAGCAGTACTTC. The genes are TRBV20-1 and TRBJ2-7, with D uncertain. Germline CDR1 reads DFQATT; CDR2 reads SNEGSKA (reference sequence). There are 11 residues in the CDR3. V gave up 3 bases and J gave up 4 bases, with 7 bases separating them.

This clonotype was seen a few times. V usage is TRBV5-1 and J usage is TRBJ2-5, with 8 nucleotides matching TRBD2. The CDR3 totals 17 residues. The germline gives CDR1 SGHRS, CDR2 YFSETQ. J lost 2 bases, V lost 1 base, and 10 bases had no gene match. CDR3 nucleotide sequence: TGCGCCAGCAGCTTGTTAAGCGGGGGCAATTTACAAGAGACCCAGTACTTC. Its translation is CASSLLSGGNLQETQYF.

The chain employs TRBV28 and TRBJ2-1; 13 positions match TRBD2. Germline V gene sequence: CDR1 MDHEN, CDR2 SYDVKM. The CDR3 extends over 20 amino acids. V dropped 7 bases and J dropped 1; count of bases not matched to a gene: 16. Here the CDR3 DNA reads TGTGCCAGCAACCCAACGGTGAGGACTAGCGGGGGTTTGTCCTACAATGAGCAGTTCTTC. It specifies CASNPTVRTSGGLSYNEQFF.

In its sample, this clonotype was seen many times. V and J are TRBV20-1 and TRBJ1-2; a possible D gene is TRBD1 (6 bases). Germline values: CDR1 DFQATT, CDR2 SNEGSKA (reference sequence). The ends were cut back, 2 bases at V and 4 bases at J, with 11 bases in the middle. This CDR3 is built from 13 residues. The CDR3 sequence is CSARPGERYGYTF. The CDR3 DNA reads TGCAGTGCTAGACCAGGGGAGCGCTATGGCTACACCTTC.

In its sample, this clonotype was seen many times. The V call is TRBV4-3, the J call TRBJ2-7; 10 bases agree with TRBD2. V trimming: 0 bases; J trimming: 2 bases; junction bases outside the gene matches: 7. Germline V gene lookup returns CDR1 LGHNA and CDR2 YSLEER. This CDR3 comprises 17 residues. The CDR3 loop is CASSQDRTSGRAYEQYF. CDR3 sequence (DNA): TGCGCCAGCAGCCAAGATCGGACGAGCGGGAGGGCCTACGAGCAGTACTTC.

The sample holds many counts of this clonotype. The chain carries TRBV7-9 and TRBJ2-7, with 14 positions matching TRBD2. CDR1 SEHNR and CDR2 FQNEAQ come from the germline V gene (reference sequence). V shed 5 bases, J shed 6 bases, and the junction held 0 bases outside the gene matches. This CDR3 is 13 amino acids long. CDR3 residues: CASSGLAGGEQYF. The CDR3 DNA follows: TGTGCCAGCAGCGGACTAGCGGGGGGCGAGCAGTACTTC.

This clonotype was seen ten or more times. The V call is TRBV7-2, the J call TRBJ1-5, with a tentative D call TRBD1 (5 bases). The CDR3 covers 13 residues. From germline, CDR1 is SGHTA and CDR2 FQGNSA. Trimming shortened V by 3 bases and J by 7 bases, and 10 bases separated the two germline ends. The CDR3, as DNA: TGTGCCAGCAGCTTTCTGGGGCTCCAGCCCCAGCATTTT. Amino acid sequence: CASSFLGLQPQHF.